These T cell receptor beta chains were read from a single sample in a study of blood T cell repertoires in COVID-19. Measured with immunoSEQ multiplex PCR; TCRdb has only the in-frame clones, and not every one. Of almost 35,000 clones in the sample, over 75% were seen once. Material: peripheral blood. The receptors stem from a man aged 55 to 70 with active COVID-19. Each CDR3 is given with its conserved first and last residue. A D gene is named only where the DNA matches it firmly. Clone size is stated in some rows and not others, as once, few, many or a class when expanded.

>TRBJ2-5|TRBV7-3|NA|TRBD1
CASSATGAKGTQYF
TGTGCCAGCAGCGCCACAGGGGCAAAAGGGACCCAGTACTTC
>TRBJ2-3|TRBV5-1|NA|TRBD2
CASSYGTSGSTDTQYF
TGCGCCAGCAGCTACGGGACTAGCGGGAGTACAGATACGCAGTATTTT
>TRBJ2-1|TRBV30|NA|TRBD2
CAWSGLLAGSNEQFF
TGTGCCTGGAGTGGGCTGCTAGCGGGAAGCAATGAGCAGTTCTTC
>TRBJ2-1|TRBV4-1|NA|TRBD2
CASSHRAGNEQFF
TGCGCCAGCAGCCACAGAGCGGGAAATGAGCAGTTCTTC
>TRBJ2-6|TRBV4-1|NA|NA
CASSPRRGPTGANVLTF
TGCGCCAGCAGCCCCCGCAGAGGGCCGACTGGGGCCAACGTCCTGACTTTC
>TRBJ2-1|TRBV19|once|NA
CASSSSPWQGSVNEQFF
TGTGCCAGTAGTTCCTCCCCGTGGCAGGGGTCTGTCAATGAGCAGTTCTTC
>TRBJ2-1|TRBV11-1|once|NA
CASSLRSSYNEQFF
TGTGCCAGCAGCTTACGGAGCTCCTACAATGAGCAGTTCTTC
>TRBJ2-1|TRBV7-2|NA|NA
CASSVQGNEQFF
TGTGCCAGCAGTGTACAGGGAAATGAGCAGTTCTTC
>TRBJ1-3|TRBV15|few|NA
CATSLDIGNTIYF
TGTGCCACCAGCTTGGACATTGGAAACACCATATATTTT
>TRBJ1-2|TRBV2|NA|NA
CASRVPQTLADGYTF
TGTGCCAGCAGAGTGCCCCAGACGCTTGCGGATGGCTACACCTTC
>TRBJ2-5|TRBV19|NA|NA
CASSAGQRYQETQYF
TGTGCCAGTAGTGCGGGACAGAGGTACCAAGAGACCCAGTACTTC
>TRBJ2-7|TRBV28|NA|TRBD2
CASSPGGVSSYEQYF
TGTGCCAGCAGCCCGGGGGGGGTCTCGTCCTACGAGCAGTACTTC
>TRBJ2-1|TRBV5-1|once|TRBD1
CASSLAGTGDEQFF
TGCGCCAGCAGCTTGGCCGGGACAGGCGATGAGCAGTTCTTC
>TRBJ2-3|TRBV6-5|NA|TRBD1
CATYRDRGVPDTQYF
TGTGCCACCTACCGGGACAGGGGAGTCCCAGATACGCAGTATTTT
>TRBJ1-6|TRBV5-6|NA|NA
CASSTASSYNSPLHF
TGTGCCAGCAGCACCGCTAGCTCCTATAATTCACCCCTCCACTTT
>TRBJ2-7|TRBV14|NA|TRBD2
CASSLSGRYYEQYF
TGTGCCAGCAGCCTGAGCGGGAGGTACTACGAGCAGTACTTC
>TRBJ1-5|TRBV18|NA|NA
CASSPGGSGPQHF
TGTGCCAGCTCACCGGGAGGGAGCGGGCCCCAGCATTTT
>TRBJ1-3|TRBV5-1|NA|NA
CASSLTTPGALSGNTIYF
TGCGCCAGCAGCTTGACGACTCCTGGGGCTCTCTCCGGAAACACCATATATTTT
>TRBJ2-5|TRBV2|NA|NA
CASTEGRETQYF
TGTGCCAGCACCGAGGGTCGGGAGACCCAGTACTTC
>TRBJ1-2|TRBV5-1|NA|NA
CASSLVQGSYGYTF
TGCGCCAGCAGCTTGGTACAGGGCAGCTATGGCTACACCTTC
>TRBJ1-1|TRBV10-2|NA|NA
CASSEQGQPNTEAFF
TGCGCCAGCAGTGAACAAGGACAACCGAACACTGAAGCTTTCTTT
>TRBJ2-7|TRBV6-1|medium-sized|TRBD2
CASSDMGGSASYEQYF
TGTGCCAGCAGTGATATGGGCGGGAGCGCCTCTTACGAGCAGTACTTC
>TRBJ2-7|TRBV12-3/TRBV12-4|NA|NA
CASSPTAYEQYF
TGTGCCAGCAGCCCCACAGCCTACGAGCAGTACTTC
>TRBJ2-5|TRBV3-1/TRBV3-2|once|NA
CASSQDWQVFPPSQETQYF
TGTGCCAGCAGCCAAGATTGGCAGGTCTTTCCTCCCTCCCAAGAGACCCAGTACTTC
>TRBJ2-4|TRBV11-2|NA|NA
CASSKGRGGTSIAKNIQYF
TGTGCCAGCAGCAAGGGACGCGGCGGGACTTCTATAGCCAAAAACATTCAGTACTTC
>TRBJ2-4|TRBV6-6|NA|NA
CASSYEDLNIQYF
TGTGCCAGCAGTTACGAGGATCTAAACATTCAGTACTTC
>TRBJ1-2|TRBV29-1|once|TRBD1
CSAGTGTNYGYTF
TGCAGCGCCGGGACAGGGACTAACTATGGCTACACCTTC
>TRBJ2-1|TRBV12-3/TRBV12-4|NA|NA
CASSLGPQGSWFF
TGTGCCAGCAGTTTAGGACCTCAGGGGTCGTGGTTCTTC
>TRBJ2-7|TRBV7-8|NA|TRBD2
CASSLRAGPTYEQYF
TGTGCCAGCAGCTTACGAGCGGGGCCAACCTACGAGCAGTACTTC
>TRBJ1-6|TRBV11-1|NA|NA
CASSDRVNSPLHF
TGTGCCAGCAGCGACAGAGTTAATTCACCCCTCCACTTT
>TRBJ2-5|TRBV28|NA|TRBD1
CASSLTGGIETQYF
TGTGCCAGCAGTCTGACAGGGGGAATTGAGACCCAGTACTTC
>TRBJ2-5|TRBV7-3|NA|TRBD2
CASSLMRGREETQYF
TGTGCCAGCAGCTTAATGCGGGGGAGGGAAGAGACCCAGTACTTC